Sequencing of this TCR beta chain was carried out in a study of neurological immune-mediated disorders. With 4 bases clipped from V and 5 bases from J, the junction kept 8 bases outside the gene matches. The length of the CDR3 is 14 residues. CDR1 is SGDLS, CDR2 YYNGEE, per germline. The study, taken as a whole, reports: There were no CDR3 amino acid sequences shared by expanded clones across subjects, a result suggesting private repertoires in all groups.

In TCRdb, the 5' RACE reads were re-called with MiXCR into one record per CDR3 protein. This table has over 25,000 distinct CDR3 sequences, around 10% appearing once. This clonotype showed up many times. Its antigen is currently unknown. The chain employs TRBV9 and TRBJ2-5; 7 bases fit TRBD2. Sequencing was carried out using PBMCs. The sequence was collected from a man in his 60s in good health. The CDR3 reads CASSSTVGGETQYF. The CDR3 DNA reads TGTGCCAGCAGCTCGACTGTGGGAGGGGAGACCCAGTACTTC.